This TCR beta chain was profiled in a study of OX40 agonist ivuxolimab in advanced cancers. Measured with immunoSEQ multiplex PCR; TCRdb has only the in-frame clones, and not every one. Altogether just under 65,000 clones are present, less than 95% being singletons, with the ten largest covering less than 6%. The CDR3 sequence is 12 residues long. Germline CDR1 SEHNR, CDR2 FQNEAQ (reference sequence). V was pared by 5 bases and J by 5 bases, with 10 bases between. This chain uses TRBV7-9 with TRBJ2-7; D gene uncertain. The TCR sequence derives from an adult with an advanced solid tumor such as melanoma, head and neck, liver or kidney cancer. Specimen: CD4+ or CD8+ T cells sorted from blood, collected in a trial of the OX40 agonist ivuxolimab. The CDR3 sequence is CASSLPHDEQYF. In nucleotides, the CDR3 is TGTGCCAGCAGCCTCCCGCACGACGAGCAGTACTTC.